This TCR beta chain was obtained from a study of OX40 agonist ivuxolimab in advanced cancers. CDR1 is LNHDA, CDR2 SQIVND, per germline (reference sequence). The germline V and J ends were trimmed by 7 bases and 3 bases, with 18 bases remaining between them. The CDR3 extends over 15 amino acids. Profiled with immunoSEQ multiplex PCR; TCRdb holds only in-frame clones, not every one. The data contain around 67,000 clones, around 83% of them singletons. Exclusion of a patient followed from autoimmune disease history or systemic immunosuppression. The V call is TRBV19, the J call TRBJ1-2; no reliable D call. This clonotype originated in an adult with an advanced solid tumor such as melanoma, head and neck, liver or kidney cancer. Here the sequenced sample was CD4+ or CD8+ T cells sorted from blood, taken in a trial of the OX40 agonist ivuxolimab. The DNA of the CDR3 is TGTGCCAGTAAATCGACTAACCCAGAATACTATGGCTACACCTTC. It is translated as CASKSTNPEYYGYTF.